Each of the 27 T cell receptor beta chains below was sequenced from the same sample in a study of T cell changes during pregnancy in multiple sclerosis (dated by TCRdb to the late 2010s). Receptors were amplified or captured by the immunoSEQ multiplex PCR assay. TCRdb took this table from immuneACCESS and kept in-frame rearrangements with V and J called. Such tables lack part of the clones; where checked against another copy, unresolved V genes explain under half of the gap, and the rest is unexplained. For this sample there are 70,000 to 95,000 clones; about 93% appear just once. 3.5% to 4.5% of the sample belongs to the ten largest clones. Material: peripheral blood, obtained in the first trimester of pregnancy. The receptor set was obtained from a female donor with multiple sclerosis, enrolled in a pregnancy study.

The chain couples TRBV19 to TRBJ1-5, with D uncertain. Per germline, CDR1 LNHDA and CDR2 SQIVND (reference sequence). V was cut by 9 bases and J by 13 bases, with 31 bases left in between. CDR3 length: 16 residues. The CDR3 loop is CASQQIGRTTVGSQHF. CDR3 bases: TGTGCCAGCCAGCAAATAGGGCGGACTACCGTTGGAAGTCAGCATTTT.

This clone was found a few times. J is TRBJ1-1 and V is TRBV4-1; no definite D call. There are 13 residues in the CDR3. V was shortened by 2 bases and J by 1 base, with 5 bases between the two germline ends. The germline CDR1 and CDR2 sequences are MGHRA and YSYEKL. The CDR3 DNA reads TGCGCCAGCAGCCAACCCGGGAACACTGAAGCTTTCTTT. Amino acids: CASSQPGNTEAFF.

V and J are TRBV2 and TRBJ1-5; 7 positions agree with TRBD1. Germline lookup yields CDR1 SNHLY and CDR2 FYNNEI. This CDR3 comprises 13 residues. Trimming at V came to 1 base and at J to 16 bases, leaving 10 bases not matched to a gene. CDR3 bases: TGTGCCAGCAGTGAAGGACAGGGTGGTGGGTCCCATTTT. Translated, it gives CASSEGQGGGSHF. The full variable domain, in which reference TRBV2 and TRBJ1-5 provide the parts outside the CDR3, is EPEVTQTPSHQVTQMGQEVILRCVPISNHLYFYWYRQILGQKVEFLVSFYNNEISEKSEIFDDQFSVERPDGSNFTLKIRSTKLEDSAMYFCASSEGQGGGSHFGDGTRLSIL.

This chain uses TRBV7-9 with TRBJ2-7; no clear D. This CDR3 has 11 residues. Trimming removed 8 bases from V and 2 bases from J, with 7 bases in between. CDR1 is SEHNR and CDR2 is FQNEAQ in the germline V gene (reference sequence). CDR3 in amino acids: CASPSPYEQYF. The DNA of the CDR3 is TGTGCCAGCCCAAGCCCCTACGAGCAGTACTTC.

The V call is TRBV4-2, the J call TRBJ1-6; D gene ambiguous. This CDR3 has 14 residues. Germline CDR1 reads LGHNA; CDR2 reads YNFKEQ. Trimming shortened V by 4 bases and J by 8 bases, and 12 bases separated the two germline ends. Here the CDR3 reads CASSPEGYDSPLHF. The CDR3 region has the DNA TGTGCCAGCAGCCCAGAGGGCTACGATTCACCCCTCCACTTT.

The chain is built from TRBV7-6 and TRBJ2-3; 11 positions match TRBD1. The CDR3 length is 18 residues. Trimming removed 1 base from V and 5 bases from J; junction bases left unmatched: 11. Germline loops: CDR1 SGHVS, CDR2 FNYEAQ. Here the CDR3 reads CASSLEGWTGGKLDTQYF. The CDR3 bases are TGTGCCAGCAGCTTAGAGGGGTGGACAGGGGGCAAATTAGATACGCAGTATTTT. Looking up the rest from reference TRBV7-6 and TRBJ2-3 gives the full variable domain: GAGVSQSPRYKVTKRGQDVALRCDPISGHVSLYWYRQALGQGPEFLTYFNYEAQQDKSGLPNDRFSAERPEGSISTLTIQRTEQRDSAMYRCASSLEGWTGGKLDTQYFGPGTRLTVL.

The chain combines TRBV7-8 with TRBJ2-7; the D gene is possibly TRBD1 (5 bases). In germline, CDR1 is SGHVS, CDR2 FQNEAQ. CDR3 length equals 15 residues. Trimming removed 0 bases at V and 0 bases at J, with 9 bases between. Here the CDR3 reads CASSLAYDSSYEQYF. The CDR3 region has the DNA TGTGCCAGCAGCTTAGCTTACGACAGCTCCTACGAGCAGTACTTC. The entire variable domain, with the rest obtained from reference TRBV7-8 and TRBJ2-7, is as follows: GAGVSQSPRYKVAKRGQDVALRCDPISGHVSLFWYQQALGQGPEFLTYFQNEAQLDKSGLPSDRFFAERPEGSVSTLKIQRTQQEDSAVYLCASSLAYDSSYEQYFGPGTRLTVT.

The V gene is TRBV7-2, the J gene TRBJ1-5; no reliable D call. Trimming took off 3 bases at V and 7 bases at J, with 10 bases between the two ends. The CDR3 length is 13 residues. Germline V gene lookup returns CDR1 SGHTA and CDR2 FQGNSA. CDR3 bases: TGTGCCAGCAGCTTCTATCGGTCACAGCCCCAGCATTTT. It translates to CASSFYRSQPQHF.

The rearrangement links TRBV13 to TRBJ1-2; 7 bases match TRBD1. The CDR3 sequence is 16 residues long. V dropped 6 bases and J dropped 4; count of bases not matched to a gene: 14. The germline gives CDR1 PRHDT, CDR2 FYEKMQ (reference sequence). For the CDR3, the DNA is TGTGCCAGCAGAAAACCTTCACAGGGGCTGGGCTATGGCTACACCTTC. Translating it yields CASRKPSQGLGYGYTF.

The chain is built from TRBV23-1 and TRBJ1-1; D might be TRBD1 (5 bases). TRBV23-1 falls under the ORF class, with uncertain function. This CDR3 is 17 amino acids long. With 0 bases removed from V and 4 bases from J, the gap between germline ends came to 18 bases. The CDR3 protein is CASSQSGRAGYSTEAFF. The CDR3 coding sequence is TGCGCCAGCAGTCAATCGGGCCGGGCAGGGTACAGCACTGAAGCTTTCTTT.

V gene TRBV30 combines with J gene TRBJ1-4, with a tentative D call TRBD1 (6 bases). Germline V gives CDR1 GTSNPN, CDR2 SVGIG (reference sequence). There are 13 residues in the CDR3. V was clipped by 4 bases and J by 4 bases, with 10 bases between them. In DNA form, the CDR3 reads TGTGCCTGGATGAAGGACAGTAATGAAAAACTGTTTTTT. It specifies CAWMKDSNEKLFF.

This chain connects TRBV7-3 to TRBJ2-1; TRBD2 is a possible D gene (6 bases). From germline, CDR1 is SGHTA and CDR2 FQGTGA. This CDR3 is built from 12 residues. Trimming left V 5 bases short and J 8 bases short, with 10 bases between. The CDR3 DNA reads TGTGCCAGCAGCCGACCGGGGGATGAGCAGTTCTTC. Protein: CASSRPGDEQFF.

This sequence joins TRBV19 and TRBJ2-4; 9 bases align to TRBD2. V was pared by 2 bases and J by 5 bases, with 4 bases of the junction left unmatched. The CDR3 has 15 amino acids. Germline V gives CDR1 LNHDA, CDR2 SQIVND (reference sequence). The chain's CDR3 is CASSIWASGENIQYF. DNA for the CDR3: TGTGCCAGTAGTATATGGGCTAGCGGGGAAAACATTCAGTACTTC.

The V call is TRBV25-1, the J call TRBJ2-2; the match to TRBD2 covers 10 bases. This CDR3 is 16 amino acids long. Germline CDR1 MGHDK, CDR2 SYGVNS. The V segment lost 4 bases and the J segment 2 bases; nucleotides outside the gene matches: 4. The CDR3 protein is CASSGRTSGNTGELFF. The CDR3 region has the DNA TGTGCCAGCAGTGGTCGGACTAGCGGTAACACCGGGGAGCTGTTTTTT. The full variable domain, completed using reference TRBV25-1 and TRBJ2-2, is EADIYQTPRYLVIGTGKKITLECSQTMGHDKMYWYQQDPGMELHLIHYSYGVNSTEKGDLSSESTVSRIRTEHFPLTLESARPSHTSQYLCASSGRTSGNTGELFFGEGSRLTVL.

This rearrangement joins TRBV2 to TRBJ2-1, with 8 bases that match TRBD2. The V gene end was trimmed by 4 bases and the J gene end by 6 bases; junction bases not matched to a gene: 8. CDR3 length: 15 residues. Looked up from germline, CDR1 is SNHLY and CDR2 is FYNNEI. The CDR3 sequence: CASSVRPAGANEQFF. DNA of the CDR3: TGTGCCAGCAGTGTGAGGCCAGCGGGGGCCAATGAGCAGTTCTTC.

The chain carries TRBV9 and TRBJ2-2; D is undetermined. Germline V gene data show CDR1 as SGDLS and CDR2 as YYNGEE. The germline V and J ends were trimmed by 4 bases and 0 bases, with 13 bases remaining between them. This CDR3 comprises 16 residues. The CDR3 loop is CASSQVVNANTGELFF. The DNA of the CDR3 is TGTGCCAGCAGCCAGGTGGTGAACGCGAACACCGGGGAGCTGTTTTTT.

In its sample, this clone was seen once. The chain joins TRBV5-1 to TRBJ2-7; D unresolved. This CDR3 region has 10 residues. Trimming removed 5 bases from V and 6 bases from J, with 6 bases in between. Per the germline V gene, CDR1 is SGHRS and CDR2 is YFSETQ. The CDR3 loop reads CASRTSEQYF. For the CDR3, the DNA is TGCGCCAGCAGAACCAGCGAGCAGTACTTC.

The CDR3 DNA follows: TGTGCCAGCTGCCCGGCGGGGGCGAATGAGCAGTTCTTC. Its translation: CASCPAGANEQFF. The J gene is TRBJ2-1, the V gene TRBV6-5, with D perhaps matching TRBD2 (7 bases). Trimming cost V 8 bases and J 7 bases, with 15 bases left between them. From germline, CDR1 is MNHEY and CDR2 SVGAGI. There are 13 residues in the CDR3.

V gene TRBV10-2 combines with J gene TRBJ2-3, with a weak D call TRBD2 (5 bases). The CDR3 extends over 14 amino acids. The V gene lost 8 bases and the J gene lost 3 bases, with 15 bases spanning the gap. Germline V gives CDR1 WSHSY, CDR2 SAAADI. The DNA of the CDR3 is TGCGCCAGCTCTGGACTCGCTCTTACAGATACGCAGTATTTT. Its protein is CASSGLALTDTQYF.

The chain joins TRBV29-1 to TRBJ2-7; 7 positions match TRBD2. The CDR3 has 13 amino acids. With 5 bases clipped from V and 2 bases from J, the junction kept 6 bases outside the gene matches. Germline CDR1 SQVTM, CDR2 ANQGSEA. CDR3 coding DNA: TGCAGCGTTTTGGGGAGCGGGACCTACGAGCAGTACTTC. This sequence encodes CSVLGSGTYEQYF.

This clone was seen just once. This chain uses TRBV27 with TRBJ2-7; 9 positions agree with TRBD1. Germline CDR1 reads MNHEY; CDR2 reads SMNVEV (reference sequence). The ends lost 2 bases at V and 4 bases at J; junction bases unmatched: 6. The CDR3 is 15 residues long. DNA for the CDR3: TGTGCCAGCAGTTTAGGGACAGGGTTAGAGTACGAGCAGTACTTC. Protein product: CASSLGTGLEYEQYF.

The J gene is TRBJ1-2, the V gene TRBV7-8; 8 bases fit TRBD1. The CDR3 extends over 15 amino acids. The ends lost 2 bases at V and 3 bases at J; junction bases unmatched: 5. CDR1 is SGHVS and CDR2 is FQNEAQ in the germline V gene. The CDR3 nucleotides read TGTGCCAGCAGCTTACGGCAGGGGGCGGACTATGGCTACACCTTC. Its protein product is CASSLRQGADYGYTF.

The CDR3 region is CASSGPLVSEQYF. The CDR3, as DNA: TGTGCCAGCAGCGGCCCGCTAGTTTCGGAGCAGTACTTC. The rearrangement joins TRBV7-2 to TRBJ2-7; D is unclear. Trimming removed 5 bases at V and 7 bases at J, with 15 bases between. The CDR3 loop spans 13 amino acids. Per the germline V gene, CDR1 is SGHTA and CDR2 is FQGNSA.

CDR3 residues: CASSRAGERNPLGYTF. The CDR3 DNA follows: TGTGCCAGCTCACGGGCAGGGGAGCGAAACCCGCTTGGCTACACCTTC. The chain employs TRBV18 and TRBJ1-2; possible D gene TRBD1, 6 bases. In germline, CDR1 is KGHSH, CDR2 LQKENI. V gave up 4 bases and J gave up 7 bases, with 22 bases separating them. The CDR3 covers 16 residues.

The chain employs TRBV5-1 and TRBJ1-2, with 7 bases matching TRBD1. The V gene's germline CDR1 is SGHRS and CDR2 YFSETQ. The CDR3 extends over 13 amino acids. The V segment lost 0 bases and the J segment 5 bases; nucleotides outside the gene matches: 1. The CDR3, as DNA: TGCGCCAGCAGCTTGGACAGGGGTTATGGCTACACCTTC. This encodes CASSLDRGYGYTF.

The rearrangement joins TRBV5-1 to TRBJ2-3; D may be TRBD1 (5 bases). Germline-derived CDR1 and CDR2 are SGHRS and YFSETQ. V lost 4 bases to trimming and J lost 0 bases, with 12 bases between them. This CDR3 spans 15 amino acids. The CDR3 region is CASSTTVSSTDTQYF. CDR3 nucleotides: TGCGCCAGCAGCACGACAGTTAGTAGCACAGATACGCAGTATTTT.

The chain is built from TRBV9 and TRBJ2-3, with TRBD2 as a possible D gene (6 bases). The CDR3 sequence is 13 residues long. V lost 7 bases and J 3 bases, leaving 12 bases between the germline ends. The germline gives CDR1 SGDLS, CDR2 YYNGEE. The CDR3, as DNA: TGTGCCAGCGGAACGGGGGTAACAGATACGCAGTATTTT. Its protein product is CASGTGVTDTQYF.